These T cell receptor beta chains were read from a single sample in a study of blood T cells in healthy people across ages. MiXCR, applied by TCRdb to the 5' RACE reads, yields one record per CDR3 protein. The top ten clones hold about 7.7% of a sample with 1.5 million to 2 million distinct CDR3 sequences, 28% of them seen once. Sample: blood. All receptors come from a woman aged 25 to 39 in good health. The CDR3 runs from the conserved cysteine through the conserved F or W. The D gene is left open where the match is weak. Only some rows state a clone size, as once, few, many or a class for expanded clones.

d_call: TRBD2; clone_size: NA; v_call: TRBV5-1; j_call: TRBJ2-3; cdr3_nt: TGCGCCAGCATGTTTACTAGCGGGGGGCCAACGGATACGCAGTATTTT; cdr3_aa: CASMFTSGGPTDTQYF
d_call: TRBD2; clone_size: few; v_call: TRBV6-5; j_call: TRBJ2-7; cdr3_nt: TGTGCCAGCAGTTCCTTAAGCGGGAACTCCTACGAGCAGTACTTC; cdr3_aa: CASSSLSGNSYEQYF
d_call: TRBD1; clone_size: NA; v_call: TRBV7-2; j_call: TRBJ1-5; cdr3_nt: TGTGCCAGCAGGTCCGAGACAGGGGATCAGCCCCAGCATTTT; cdr3_aa: CASRSETGDQPQHF
d_call: TRBD2; clone_size: many; v_call: TRBV6-6; j_call: TRBJ2-5; cdr3_nt: TGTGCCAGCGGGAGGGGCAAGCAAGAGACCCAGTACTTC; cdr3_aa: CASGRGKQETQYF
d_call: TRBD2; clone_size: NA; v_call: TRBV5-5; j_call: TRBJ2-3; cdr3_nt: TGTGCCAGCAGCTTGCCGTTACTAGCGTCTAGCACAGATACGCAGTATTTT; cdr3_aa: CASSLPLLASSTDTQYF
d_call: NA; clone_size: NA; v_call: TRBV28; j_call: TRBJ1-5; cdr3_nt: TGTGCCACTATGAAAAAGGGAGGCAATCAGCCCCAGCATTTT; cdr3_aa: CATMKKGGNQPQHF
d_call: TRBD1; clone_size: NA; v_call: TRBV20-1; j_call: TRBJ1-4; cdr3_nt: TGCAGTGCTAGAGGGGACAGGGGTGCTGAAAAACTGTTTTTT; cdr3_aa: CSARGDRGAEKLFF
d_call: TRBD1; clone_size: NA; v_call: TRBV5-5; j_call: TRBJ2-5; cdr3_nt: TGTGCCAGCAGCATGATACAGGGGGCATTGGAGACCCAGTACTTC; cdr3_aa: CASSMIQGALETQYF
d_call: NA; clone_size: NA; v_call: TRBV2; j_call: TRBJ2-2; cdr3_nt: TGTGCCAGCATTCCGGAGGCCGGGGAGCTGTTTTTT; cdr3_aa: CASIPEAGELFF
d_call: NA; clone_size: few; v_call: TRBV7-9; j_call: TRBJ2-1; cdr3_nt: TGTGCCAGCATTAGGGATCTCGCGACGAGCAATGAGCAGTTCTTC; cdr3_aa: CASIRDLATSNEQFF
d_call: NA; clone_size: few; v_call: TRBV3-1; j_call: TRBJ1-5; cdr3_nt: TGTGCCAGCAGCCAAGATTTGGCCGACAATCAGCCCCAGCATTTT; cdr3_aa: CASSQDLADNQPQHF
d_call: TRBD1; clone_size: many; v_call: TRBV29-1; j_call: TRBJ2-5; cdr3_nt: TGCAGCACAACGGGGCCAACAGGGGGCGTAGAGACCCAGTACTTC; cdr3_aa: CSTTGPTGGVETQYF
d_call: NA; clone_size: NA; v_call: TRBV7-2; j_call: TRBJ2-3; cdr3_nt: TGTGCCAGCAGGACAGACGGCACAGATACGCAGTATTTT; cdr3_aa: CASRTDGTDTQYF
d_call: NA; clone_size: many; v_call: TRBV29-1; j_call: TRBJ2-7; cdr3_nt: TGCAGCGTCACAGGTAGCGGCTACGAGCAGTACTTC; cdr3_aa: CSVTGSGYEQYF
d_call: NA; clone_size: NA; v_call: TRBV18; j_call: TRBJ1-1; cdr3_nt: TGTGCCAGCTCACTAACACCTTCGGACACTGAAGCTTTCTTT; cdr3_aa: CASSLTPSDTEAFF
d_call: NA; clone_size: NA; v_call: TRBV12-3/TRBV12-4; j_call: TRBJ2-1; cdr3_nt: TGTGCCTCCCTCGGGCACCCTAGCTCCTACAATGAGCAGTTCTTC; cdr3_aa: CASLGHPSSYNEQFF
d_call: NA; clone_size: few; v_call: TRBV14; j_call: TRBJ2-1; cdr3_nt: TGTGCCAGCAGCCGCCCGCTAACAGGGATATCCTACAATGAGCAGTTCTTC; cdr3_aa: CASSRPLTGISYNEQFF
d_call: TRBD2; clone_size: NA; v_call: TRBV7-2; j_call: TRBJ2-1; cdr3_nt: TGTGCCAGCAGCTTGGGGCTAGCGGGAGGTAATGAGCGGTTCTTC; cdr3_aa: CASSLGLAGGNERFF
d_call: NA; clone_size: NA; v_call: TRBV20-1; j_call: TRBJ2-7; cdr3_nt: TGCAGTGCTAGAGATCGGGTCAGTAGCTCCTACAATGAGCAGTACTTC; cdr3_aa: CSARDRVSSSYNEQYF
d_call: NA; clone_size: NA; v_call: TRBV5-1; j_call: TRBJ2-3; cdr3_nt: TGCGCCAGCAGCCCGGGCGGAGGGAGCACAGATGCGCAGTATTTT; cdr3_aa: CASSPGGGSTDAQYF
d_call: TRBD2; clone_size: NA; v_call: TRBV20-1; j_call: TRBJ2-5; cdr3_nt: TGCAGTGCTAGAGTGGCGGGAGCCAAAGAGACCCAGTACTTC; cdr3_aa: CSARVAGAKETQYF
d_call: NA; clone_size: NA; v_call: TRBV10-3; j_call: TRBJ2-1; cdr3_nt: TGTGCCATCAGTGAGTCCTGGGAGGTTGACCCCAATGAGCAGTTCTTC; cdr3_aa: CAISESWEVDPNEQFF
d_call: TRBD2; clone_size: NA; v_call: TRBV12-3/TRBV12-4; j_call: TRBJ2-5; cdr3_nt: TGTGCCAGCAGCTCATACCCGGGACTAGCGGGGGACCGCAACGGTGAGCAGTACTTC; cdr3_aa: CASSSYPGLAGDRNGEQYF
d_call: TRBD2; clone_size: many; v_call: TRBV28; j_call: TRBJ2-7; cdr3_nt: TGTGCCAGCAGTGCAGAAGCGGGGGAGCAGTACTTC; cdr3_aa: CASSAEAGEQYF
d_call: TRBD1; clone_size: NA; v_call: TRBV4-1; j_call: TRBJ2-1; cdr3_nt: TGCGCCAGCAGCCAAGTCGGGACAGTTTACAATGAGCAGTTCTTC; cdr3_aa: CASSQVGTVYNEQFF
d_call: NA; clone_size: many; v_call: TRBV11-2; j_call: TRBJ2-3; cdr3_nt: TGTGCCAGCAGCTTAAACGGTGATACGCAGTATTTT; cdr3_aa: CASSLNGDTQYF
d_call: NA; clone_size: NA; v_call: TRBV28; j_call: TRBJ1-5; cdr3_nt: TGTGCCAGCACCGGGGAAATAAGGGGGGTTAGCAATCAGCCCCAGCATTTT; cdr3_aa: CASTGEIRGVSNQPQHF
d_call: NA; clone_size: many; v_call: TRBV6-5; j_call: TRBJ1-5; cdr3_nt: TGTGCCAGCAGTCCCCTCTCCAATCAGCCCCAGCATTTT; cdr3_aa: CASSPLSNQPQHF